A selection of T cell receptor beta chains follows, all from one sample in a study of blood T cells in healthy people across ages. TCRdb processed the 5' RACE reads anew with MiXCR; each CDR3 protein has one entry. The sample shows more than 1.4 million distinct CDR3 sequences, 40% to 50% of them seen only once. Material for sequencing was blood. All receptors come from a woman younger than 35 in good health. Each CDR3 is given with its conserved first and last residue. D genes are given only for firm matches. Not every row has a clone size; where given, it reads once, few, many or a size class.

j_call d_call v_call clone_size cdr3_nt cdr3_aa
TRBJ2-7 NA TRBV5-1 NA TGCGCCAGCAGCGCTGACTACTTCTACGAGCAGTACTTC CASSADYFYEQYF
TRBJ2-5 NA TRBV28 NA TGTGTCAGCAGTGAATCGGGTTTCAAGACCCAGTACTTC CVSSESGFKTQYF
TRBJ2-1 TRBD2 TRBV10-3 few TGTGCCATCAGTGATTTTACGGGGGGTATACCCAATGAGCAGTTCTTC CAISDFTGGIPNEQFF
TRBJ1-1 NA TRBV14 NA TGTGCCAGCAGCCAAGTTAGAGGGGGGACTGAAGCTTTCTTT CASSQVRGGTEAFF
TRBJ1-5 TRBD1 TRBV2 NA TGTGCCAGCAGGTCCGGGACAGGGCGCCAGCCCCAGCATTTT CASRSGTGRQPQHF
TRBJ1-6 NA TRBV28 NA TGTGCCAGCAGTCGACCCGGGACGGAGGGGTCACCCCTCCACTTT CASSRPGTEGSPLHF
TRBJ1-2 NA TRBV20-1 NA TGCAGTGCTACAATCGGCGCAGGGAACTATGGCTACACCTTC CSATIGAGNYGYTF
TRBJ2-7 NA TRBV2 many TGTGCCAGCAGTGGGGCTTCCTACTCCTACGAGCAGTACTTC CASSGASYSYEQYF
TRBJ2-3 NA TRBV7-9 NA TGTGCCAGCAGCTTAGTCTTTAACAGGGCCACAGATACGCAGTATTTT CASSLVFNRATDTQYF
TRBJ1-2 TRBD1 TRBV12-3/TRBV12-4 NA TGTGCCAGCAGTTCCAGACAGGGGGCCGCTGGCTACACCTTC CASSSRQGAAGYTF
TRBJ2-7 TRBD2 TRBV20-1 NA TGCAGTGCTAGAGCCTCCGGGACTAGCGGGAGATCGAGGCCTGGCCGAAGCTCCTACGAGCAGTACTTC CSARASGTSGRSRPGRSSYEQYF
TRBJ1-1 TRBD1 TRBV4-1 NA TGCGCCAGCAGCCAACCTCGAGACAGGGGTTGGACTGAAGCTTTCTTT CASSQPRDRGWTEAFF
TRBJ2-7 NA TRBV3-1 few TGTGCCAGCAGCCAAGTCCAGCTCCCCTACGAGCAGTACTTC CASSQVQLPYEQYF
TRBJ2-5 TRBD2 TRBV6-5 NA TGTGCCAGCAAGGGCGGGGGGTATAAAGAGACCCAGTACTTC CASKGGGYKETQYF
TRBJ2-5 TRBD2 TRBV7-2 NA TGTACCAGCAGCTTAATAGCGGGGCTGGAGACCCAGTACTTC CTSSLIAGLETQYF
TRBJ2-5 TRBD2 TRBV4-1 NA TGCGCCAGCAGCCAAGGGACTAGCGGGGTTCTGGAGACCCAGTACTTC CASSQGTSGVLETQYF
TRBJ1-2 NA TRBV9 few TGTGCCAGCAGCGTAAGCCCCGCCGGCAACTATGGCTACACCTTC CASSVSPAGNYGYTF
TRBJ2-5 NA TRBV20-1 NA TGCAGTATGGGTCAAGGACAGTACCAAGAGACCCAGTACTTC CSMGQGQYQETQYF
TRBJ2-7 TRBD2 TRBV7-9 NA TGTGCCAGCAGCCCTAGGCTAGCGGACACCTACGAGCAGTACTTC CASSPRLADTYEQYF
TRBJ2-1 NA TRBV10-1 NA TGCGCCAGCAGTGAGTCGAAAGAGACCCAGTTCTTC CASSESKETQFF
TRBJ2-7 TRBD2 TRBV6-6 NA TGTGCCAGCAGTTACGGTAGCGGGCCCACGTCCTCCGAGCAGTACTTC CASSYGSGPTSSEQYF
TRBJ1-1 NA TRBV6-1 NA TGTGCCAGCAGTGAAGGGTGGCTCCCTGAAGCTTTCTTT CASSEGWLPEAFF
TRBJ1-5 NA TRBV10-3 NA TGTGCCATGGAAAGGGGTAGGTTTATCAATCAGCCCCAGCATTTT CAMERGRFINQPQHF
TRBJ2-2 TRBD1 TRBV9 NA TGTGCCAGCAGCACATCGACAGGGGGCGCTTCCGGGGAGCTGTTTTTT CASSTSTGGASGELFF
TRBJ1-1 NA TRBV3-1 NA TGTGCCAGCAGCCAAGACACCTCCTGGCTGGGCGCTGAAGCTTTCTTT CASSQDTSWLGAEAFF
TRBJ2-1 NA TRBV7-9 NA TGTGCCAGCAGGGGGCTAGCGCTAAACAATGAGCAGTTCTTC CASRGLALNNEQFF
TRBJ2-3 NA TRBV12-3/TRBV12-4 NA TGTGCCAGCAAATACGGGGAGATCACAGATACGCAGTATTTT CASKYGEITDTQYF
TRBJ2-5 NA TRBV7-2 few TGTGCCAGCAGCCGGCGGCTGGACCAAGAGACCCAGTACTTC CASSRRLDQETQYF
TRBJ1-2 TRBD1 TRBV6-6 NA TGTGCCAGCAACGGACAGGGGGAAGGCTACACCTTC CASNGQGEGYTF
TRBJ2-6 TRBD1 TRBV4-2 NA TGTGCCAGCAGCCAGGTACCGGGACAGGCGGACTCTGGGGCCAACGTCCTGACTTTC CASSQVPGQADSGANVLTF
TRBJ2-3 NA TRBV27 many TGTGCCAGCAGCCCTTCGTCCACAGATACGCAGTATTTT CASSPSSTDTQYF
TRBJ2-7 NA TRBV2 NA TGTGCCAGCACTCGACTCTCCGAGCAGTACTTC CASTRLSEQYF